This passage covers 25 T cell receptor beta chains from one sample sequenced in a study of cytomegalovirus exposure and HLA in healthy donors. In the PCR, 60 Vbeta and 13 Jbeta primers were used. Data came from immunoSEQ multiplex PCR; TCRdb stores just in-frame clones and leaves some out. The sample gives roughly 180,000 clones, approximately 78% of which show up once; around 13% is in the top ten. What was sequenced was PBMCs. These receptors originate from a woman aged 50 to 60 in good health and CMV-seropositive.

The chain links TRBV28 to TRBJ1-5, with D maybe TRBD1 (6 bases). Germline lookup yields CDR1 MDHEN and CDR2 SYDVKM. The V end was cut by 6 bases, the J end by 11 bases, with 20 bases between. The CDR3 runs to 14 residues. CDR3 region: CASSLYRDPRSQHF. As DNA, the CDR3 is TGTGCCAGCAGCCTATACAGGGATCCTAGGTCCCAGCATTTT.

In this sample, this clone turned up a few times. The chain employs TRBV9 and TRBJ2-2; no clear D gene. Germline loops: CDR1 SGDLS, CDR2 YYNGEE. Deletions cut 2 bases from V and 4 bases from J, with 9 bases between. This CDR3 is built from 14 residues. The CDR3 DNA reads TGTGCCAGCAGCGTCCACCCGGGCACCGGGGAGCTGTTTTTT. Amino acid sequence: CASSVHPGTGELFF. Together with reference TRBV9 and TRBJ2-2, the CDR3 gives the full variable domain: DSGVTQTPKHLITATGQRVTLRCSPRSGDLSVYWYQQSLDQGLQFLIQYYNGEERAKGNILERFSAQQFPDLHSELNLSSLELGDSALYFCASSVHPGTGELFFGEGSRLTVL.

The J gene is TRBJ2-7, the V gene TRBV25-1; 7 bases match TRBD2. The ends lost 3 bases at V and 2 bases at J; junction bases unmatched: 7. The CDR3 extends over 15 amino acids. From germline, CDR1 is MGHDK and CDR2 SYGVNS. In DNA form, the CDR3 reads TGTGCCAGCAGTGATACCAGGGAGGGTACCTACGAGCAGTACTTC. This encodes CASSDTREGTYEQYF.

V usage is TRBV7-3 and J usage is TRBJ2-2; TRBD2 agrees at 13 bases. This CDR3 has 16 amino acids. The J segment lost 7 bases and the V segment lost 4 bases, leaving 6 bases of the junction unmatched. From germline, CDR1 is SGHTA and CDR2 FQGTGA. The CDR3 region is CASSSQTSGGNGELFF. The CDR3 region has the DNA TGTGCCAGCAGCTCCCAGACTAGCGGGGGGAACGGGGAGCTGTTTTTT.

This chain connects TRBV6-1 to TRBJ2-1, with a tentative D call TRBD1 (5 bases). Germline assignment: CDR1 MNHNS and CDR2 SASEGT. The V end lost 4 bases, the J end lost 8 bases, and 15 bases lay between the germline ends. This CDR3 has 14 amino acids. CDR3 nucleotide sequence: TGTGCCAGCAGTGTCTTGGGGCGGAGAGATGAGCAGTTCTTC. Protein product: CASSVLGRRDEQFF.

CDR3 DNA: TGTGCCAGCTCTACGACAGGGAATGAAAAACTGTTTTTT. It encodes CASSTTGNEKLFF. V gene TRBV18 combines with J gene TRBJ1-4; 7 nucleotides agree with TRBD1. Germline lookup yields CDR1 KGHSH and CDR2 LQKENI. This CDR3 contains 13 residues. Trimming removed 6 bases from V and 5 bases from J; junction bases left unmatched: 3.

The chain carries TRBV15 and TRBJ1-6, with TRBD1 as a possible D gene (6 bases). The CDR3 runs to 13 residues. Germline V gives CDR1 LNHNV, CDR2 YYDKDF (reference sequence). V dropped 0 bases and J dropped 15 bases, with 12 bases sitting between them. CDR3 sequence: CATSRDLGAVLHF. The CDR3 bases are TGTGCCACCAGCAGAGATCTGGGGGCAGTCCTCCACTTT.

This clone has only a few counts. This chain links TRBV11-3 with TRBJ1-1; D is perhaps TRBD1 (6 bases). The CDR3 runs 14 residues. The germline V gene encodes CDR1 SGHNT and CDR2 YENEEA. The V gene lost 5 bases and the J gene lost 4 bases, with 14 bases spanning the gap. The CDR3 here is CASSHSGEGTEAFF. DNA of the CDR3: TGTGCCAGCAGCCACTCAGGGGAGGGCACTGAAGCTTTCTTT.

V usage is TRBV19 and J usage is TRBJ1-5; D remains unclear. The CDR3 is 14 residues long. V was pared by 7 bases and J by 4 bases, with 14 bases between. CDR1 and CDR2 from the germline V gene are LNHDA and SQIVND (reference sequence). CDR3 nucleotides: TGTGCCAGTACCGACCTCTGGGCGAATCAGCCCCAGCATTTT. This translates into CASTDLWANQPQHF. Combining the CDR3 with reference TRBV19 and TRBJ1-5 gives the whole variable domain DGGITQSPKYLFRKEGQNVTLSCEQNLNHDAMYWYRQDPGQGLRLIYYSQIVNDFQKGDIAEGYSVSREKKESFPLTVTSAQKNPTAFYLCASTDLWANQPQHFGDGTRLSIL.

This chain connects TRBV11-1 to TRBJ2-3, with TRBD2 matching over 11 bases. The CDR3 is 19 amino acids. CDR1 and CDR2 from the germline V gene are SGHAT and FQDESV (reference sequence). V gave up 5 bases and J gave up 0 bases; unmatched junction bases: 13. In nucleotides, the CDR3 is TGTGCCAGCAGCGTTCGACTAGCGGGGAATCCTTATAGCACAGATACGCAGTATTTT. This codes for CASSVRLAGNPYSTDTQYF.

In its sample, this clone was seen once. The V gene is TRBV5-8, the J gene TRBJ1-6, with 10 bases fitting TRBD1. Germline assignment: CDR1 SGHTS and CDR2 YDEGEE. The CDR3 extends over 14 amino acids. V gave up 4 bases and J gave up 10 bases; unmatched junction bases: 5. The CDR3 is CASSVGTGVSPLHF. DNA of the CDR3: TGTGCCAGCAGCGTCGGGACAGGGGTATCACCCCTCCACTTT.

The V gene is TRBV29-1, the J gene TRBJ2-2; TRBD1 matches 9 bases. V was clipped by 6 bases and J by 4 bases; unmatched bases: 6. Germline V gene data show CDR1 as SQVTM and CDR2 as ANQGSEA. The CDR3 is 14 amino acids. CDR3 protein: CSVRDRAITGELFF. The CDR3 DNA is TGCAGCGTCCGGGACAGGGCTATCACCGGGGAGCTGTTTTTT.

The chain carries TRBV9 and TRBJ2-5; D may be TRBD1 (5 bases). CDR1 SGDLS and CDR2 YYNGEE come from the germline V gene. The V end lost 3 bases, the J end lost 4 bases, and 13 bases lay between the germline ends. This CDR3 is 14 amino acids long. The CDR3 is CASSADTNRETQYF. The CDR3 bases are TGTGCCAGCAGCGCGGACACTAACCGAGAGACCCAGTACTTC.

The chain couples TRBV5-4 to TRBJ2-1; 10 nucleotides match TRBD2. V was pared by 5 bases and J by 8 bases, with 1 base of the junction left unmatched. The CDR3 runs 12 residues. Germline V gene data show CDR1 as SGHNT and CDR2 as YYREEE (reference sequence). CDR3 residues: CASRTSGYEQFF. CDR3 sequence (DNA): TGTGCCAGCAGGACTAGCGGGTATGAGCAGTTCTTC. The complete variable domain, with remaining parts taken from reference TRBV5-4 and TRBJ2-1, reads ETGVTQSPTHLIKTRGQQVTLRCSSQSGHNTVSWYQQALGQGPQFIFQYYREEENGRGNFPPRFSGLQFPNYSSELNVNALELDDSALYLCASRTSGYEQFFGPGTRLTVL.

V and J are TRBV5-1 and TRBJ2-1, with D maybe TRBD2 (7 bases). In germline, CDR1 is SGHRS, CDR2 YFSETQ. This CDR3 is built from 15 residues. Trimming took off 0 bases at V and 6 bases at J, with 13 bases between the two ends. CDR3 amino acids: CASSLAGRGLNEQFF. As DNA, the CDR3 is TGCGCCAGCAGCTTGGCCGGGCGGGGGCTCAATGAGCAGTTCTTC.

The rearrangement uses TRBV5-1 and TRBJ2-1; TRBD2 matches at 11 bases. After removal of 3 bases from V and 8 bases from J, the junction contained 16 bases not matched to a gene. CDR3 size: 18 residues. Germline V gives CDR1 SGHRS, CDR2 YFSETQ. The CDR3 DNA reads TGCGCCAGCAGCTCAACGATTAGCGGGGGGGCCGTTATCCATGAGCAGTTCTTC. It codes for CASSSTISGGAVIHEQFF.

The CDR3 DNA sequence: TGTGCCAGCAGCTTAGTGTGGGACAGGGACAACGAGCAGTACTTC. This encodes CASSLVWDRDNEQYF. This sequence joins TRBV11-2 and TRBJ2-7; 9 bases match TRBD1. Germline assignment: CDR1 SGHAT and CDR2 FQNNGV. Trimming at V came to 1 base and at J to 5 bases, leaving 6 bases not matched to a gene. This CDR3 spans 15 amino acids.

This clone was seen a few times. The chain's CDR3 is CASSPITGGADGYTF. CDR3 bases: TGTGCCAGCAGCCCAATTACAGGGGGCGCGGATGGCTACACCTTC. The V gene is TRBV5-4, the J gene TRBJ1-2; 9 bases map to TRBD1. CDR1 and CDR2 from the germline V gene are SGHNT and YYREEE (reference sequence). With 4 bases clipped from V and 6 bases from J, the junction kept 10 bases outside the gene matches. The CDR3 is 15 amino acids. The variable domain in full, with the rest retrieved from reference TRBV5-4 and TRBJ1-2, is ETGVTQSPTHLIKTRGQQVTLRCSSQSGHNTVSWYQQALGQGPQFIFQYYREEENGRGNFPPRFSGLQFPNYSSELNVNALELDDSALYLCASSPITGGADGYTFGSGTRLTVV.

Only a few counts were recorded for this clone. CDR3 nucleotide sequence: TGTGCCAGTAGTATACAGGGATCAAATCAGCCCCAGCATTTT. It is translated as CASSIQGSNQPQHF. This sequence joins TRBV19 and TRBJ1-5, with D perhaps matching TRBD1 (5 bases). CDR1 LNHDA and CDR2 SQIVND come from the germline V gene (reference sequence). The CDR3 contains 14 residues. The V gene lost 2 bases and the J gene lost 4 bases, with 9 bases spanning the gap.

The chain couples TRBV7-8 to TRBJ2-1, with a tentative D call TRBD1 (6 bases). Trimming took off 5 bases at V and 9 bases at J, with 17 bases between the two ends. CDR3 size: 14 residues. Looked up from germline, CDR1 is SGHVS and CDR2 is FQNEAQ. The CDR3 DNA reads TGTGCCAGCAGCGCTGGGACCACAGGGCTTGAGCAGTTCTTC. Its translation is CASSAGTTGLEQFF.

This clone was found once. This sequence joins TRBV28 and TRBJ1-3; maybe TRBD1 (5 bases). The V gene lost 5 bases and the J gene lost 7 bases, with 12 bases spanning the gap. Germline V gives CDR1 MDHEN, CDR2 SYDVKM. This CDR3 has 13 residues. CDR3 protein: CASSIQGGNTIYF. The CDR3 DNA reads as TGTGCCAGCAGTATCCAGGGAGGGAACACCATATATTTT.

Only a few counts were recorded for this clone. The chain couples TRBV5-1 to TRBJ2-2, with 9 bases lining up with TRBD1. The germline gives CDR1 SGHRS, CDR2 YFSETQ. CDR3 length: 16 residues. Trimming cost V 1 base and J 7 bases; bases outside gene matches: 8. The DNA for the CDR3 is TGCGCCAGCAGCTTGTCGGGACAGGGAGTATACGGGGAGCTGTTTTTT. This sequence encodes CASSLSGQGVYGELFF.

This sequence joins TRBV7-8 and TRBJ1-4; 8 bases fit TRBD1. Germline trimming cut 5 bases from V and 1 base from J; bases unmatched to any gene: 6. Per germline, CDR1 SGHVS and CDR2 FQNEAQ. The CDR3 runs to 16 residues. The DNA of the CDR3 is TGTGCCAGCAGCCCGGGGACAGGCCGAACTAATGAAAAACTGTTTTTT. It is translated as CASSPGTGRTNEKLFF.

In this sample, this clone turned up a few times. V usage is TRBV27 and J usage is TRBJ2-2, with 8 bases lining up with TRBD1. Trimming at V came to 6 bases and at J to 7 bases, leaving 7 bases not matched to a gene. The CDR3 length is 14 residues. Germline V gene lookup returns CDR1 MNHEY and CDR2 SMNVEV (reference sequence). CDR3 amino acids: CASRAGTGFGELFF. The CDR3, as DNA: TGTGCCAGCAGAGCCGGGACAGGCTTCGGGGAGCTGTTTTTT.

This chain links TRBV4-1 with TRBJ1-6; D may be TRBD1 (6 bases). Germline CDR1 MGHRA, CDR2 YSYEKL. The CDR3 is 16 amino acids. V lost 4 bases, J lost 10 bases, and 20 bases lay in between. The CDR3 region is CASSPTETGSWSPLHF. CDR3 coding DNA: TGCGCCAGCAGCCCTACGGAAACAGGGAGTTGGTCACCCCTCCACTTT.